Following are 8 T cell receptor beta chains from one sample sequenced in a study of T-cell reconstitution after alpha-beta-depleted transplantation in children. The library targeted TCRbeta and was prepared with unique molecular identifiers. Each CDR3 protein gets one entry after TCRdb re-called the PCR reads with MiXCR. Of about 870,000 distinct CDR3 sequences listed, 15% to 20% were seen once; the top ten hold about 4.6%. Sequencing was performed on PBMCs, mostly from graft donor cells, taken 360 days after TCRalphabeta/CD19-depleted stem cell transplant. The receptors shown here come from a male patient younger than 18 who had a stem cell transplant for acute lymphoblastic leukemia, so the T cells may come from the graft donor.

CDR3 bases: TGTGCCAGCTCACCAAAGTCGGGATTCAATGAGCAGTTCTTC. Translation gives CASSPKSGFNEQFF. V gene TRBV18 combines with J gene TRBJ2-1, with D tentatively TRBD2 (5 bases). Germline V gives CDR1 KGHSH, CDR2 LQKENI. The V end lost 2 bases, the J end lost 6 bases, and 11 bases lay between the germline ends. There are 14 residues in the CDR3.

This clonotype has only a few counts. The chain is built from TRBV15 and TRBJ2-3; possible D gene TRBD2, 6 bases. The CDR3 is 15 amino acids. Per germline, CDR1 LNHNV and CDR2 YYDKDF (reference sequence). The V end was cut by 5 bases, the J end by 2 bases, with 14 bases between. The CDR3 DNA follows: TGTGCCACCAGCTCGTGGGAGGACTACACAGATACGCAGTATTTT. Its protein product is CATSSWEDYTDTQYF.

This rearrangement joins TRBV30 to TRBJ2-1; tentatively, D is TRBD2 (6 bases). Germline assignment: CDR1 GTSNPN and CDR2 SVGIG (reference sequence). Trimming shortened V by 0 bases and J by 8 bases, and 14 bases separated the two germline ends. CDR3 length: 14 amino acids. The CDR3 protein is CAWSVGTPWDEQFF. The CDR3 nucleotides are TGTGCCTGGAGTGTCGGGACTCCATGGGATGAGCAGTTCTTC.

This clonotype was found a few times. This chain uses TRBV27 with TRBJ1-3; 7 positions match TRBD1. Germline V gene sequence: CDR1 MNHEY, CDR2 SMNVEV (reference sequence). CDR3 length equals 15 residues. The V gene end was trimmed by 6 bases and the J gene end by 0 bases; junction bases not matched to a gene: 5. The CDR3 bases are TGTGCCAGCAGGCCCCCAGGGGGCTCTGGAAACACCATATATTTT. Translation: CASRPPGGSGNTIYF.

This clonotype has a single count. The chain employs TRBV27 and TRBJ2-3, with D maybe TRBD2 (5 bases). This CDR3 has 18 residues. Germline lookup yields CDR1 MNHEY and CDR2 SMNVEV (reference sequence). V lost 0 bases and J lost 5, with 21 bases in between. This chain's CDR3 is CASSLSPPGWTWRDTQYF. The CDR3 DNA reads TGTGCCAGCAGTTTATCCCCTCCCGGTTGGACTTGGAGAGATACGCAGTATTTT.

This sequence joins TRBV10-3 and TRBJ2-5; 11 nucleotides agree with TRBD2. V gave up 4 bases and J gave up 2 bases; unmatched junction bases: 6. The CDR3 covers 16 residues. The V gene's germline CDR1 is ENHRY and CDR2 SYGVKD. In nucleotides, the CDR3 is TGTGCCATCAGTGGGCTCACTAGCGGGAGTCAAGAGACCCAGTACTTC. This gives the protein CAISGLTSGSQETQYF.

At least ten counts were recorded for this clonotype. This sequence joins TRBV5-1 and TRBJ2-7; no firm D call. The CDR3 is made up of 14 amino acids. CDR1 is SGHRS, CDR2 YFSETQ, per germline. V gave up 0 bases and J gave up 1 base, with 8 bases separating them. CDR3 residues: CASSLEAISYEQYF. CDR3 DNA: TGCGCCAGCAGCTTGGAGGCGATTTCCTACGAGCAGTACTTC.

The sample holds many counts of this clonotype. V usage is TRBV12-3 or TRBV12-4 and J usage is TRBJ2-2; unclear D gene. The CDR3 length is 15 residues. The V gene lost 5 bases and the J gene lost 5 bases, with 15 bases spanning the gap. In DNA form, the CDR3 reads TGTGCCAGCAGTCCCCCCCGTCCTTCTACCGGGGAGCTGTTTTTT. Protein: CASSPPRPSTGELFF.